This entry features one T cell receptor beta chain sequence. Attachment of unique molecular identifiers was made to individual cDNA molecules. A single record per CDR3 protein comes from TCRdb applying MiXCR to the 5' RACE reads. The table lists tens of thousands of distinct CDR3 sequences, approximately 4.5% of them singletons. This sample was included in a study of early T cells in non-severe SARS-CoV-2 infection. Germline CDR1 SEHNR, CDR2 FQNEAQ (reference sequence). The ends lost 3 bases at V and 0 bases at J; junction bases unmatched: 2. The CDR3 has 15 amino acids. Sequenced sample: whole blood. The chain combines TRBV7-9 with TRBJ2-1; TRBD2 matches 7 bases. The TCR was taken from an adult who was a healthcare worker with PCR-confirmed SARS-CoV-2 infection or an uninfected control (not recorded which). CDR3 DNA: TGTGCCAGCAGCTTGGGACTAAGCTCCTACAATGAGCAGTTCTTC. This gives the protein CASSLGLSSYNEQFF.